A selection of T cell receptor beta chains follows, all from one sample in a study of cytomegalovirus exposure and HLA in healthy donors. Clones were read by immunoSEQ multiplex PCR, and TCRdb kept only the in-frame ones, dropping some. Among around 130,000 clones listed, approximately 75% were seen once. The specimen sequenced was PBMCs. The receptors come from a woman aged 35 to 49 in good health and CMV-seropositive. Both conserved end residues are part of each CDR3. Fields, in order: D gene, clone size, J gene, V gene, CDR3 protein, CDR3 DNA. A D gene is named only where the DNA matches it firmly. Rows may omit the clone size; those that give it use once, few, many or a size class.

>TRBD1|-|TRBJ1-2|TRBV15
CATSSRQGRLGGYTF
TGTGCCACCAGCTCCAGACAGGGGCGGTTAGGTGGCTACACCTTC
>-|-|TRBJ1-1|TRBV14
CASSQGRGRNTEAFF
TGTGCCAGCAGCCAAGGTCGAGGGCGAAACACTGAAGCTTTCTTT
>-|-|TRBJ1-1|TRBV30
CAWKRGTEAFF
TGTGCCTGGAAACGGGGCACTGAAGCTTTCTTT
>TRBD2|-|TRBJ2-1|TRBV5-1
CASSLWAGGHDEQFF
TGCGCCAGCAGCTTGTGGGCGGGGGGGCACGATGAGCAGTTCTTC
>-|few|TRBJ1-5|TRBV28
CASNLPMFGNQPQHF
TGTGCCAGCAACTTACCGATGTTTGGCAATCAGCCCCAGCATTTT
>-|large|TRBJ1-6|TRBV9
CASSGRGGSKNSPLHF
TGTGCCAGCAGCGGACGGGGGGGATCGAAGAATTCACCCCTCCACTTT
>TRBD2|-|TRBJ2-3|TRBV10-3
CATLRVAGLGIDTQYF
TGTGCCACACTCCGAGTAGCTGGACTAGGAATAGATACGCAGTATTTT
>-|-|TRBJ2-3|TRBV7-3
CASSPYRDTQYF
TGTGCCAGCAGCCCGTACAGGGATACGCAGTATTTT
>-|-|TRBJ2-4|TRBV4-3
CASSQGRTTIKNIQYF
TGCGCCAGCAGCCAAGGTCGAACTACTATCAAAAACATTCAGTACTTC
>-|-|TRBJ1-5|TRBV19
CASSIGLLSNQPQHF
TGTGCCAGTAGTATCGGACTCCTTAGCAATCAGCCCCAGCATTTT
>-|-|TRBJ2-1|TRBV21-1
CASSKEGLAGAYNEQFF
TGTGCCAGCAGCAAAGAGGGACTAGCGGGAGCGTACAATGAGCAGTTCTTC
>TRBD1|-|TRBJ2-7|TRBV7-2
CASSQDRGRKYEQYF
TGTGCCAGCAGCCAGGACAGGGGGAGGAAATACGAGCAGTACTTC
>TRBD2|once|TRBJ2-2|TRBV7-7
CASSQNPGRDAGELFF
TGTGCTAGCAGCCAGAATCCCGGGAGGGACGCCGGGGAGCTGTTTTTT
>-|few|TRBJ1-5|TRBV19
CASSIRGEGPQHF
TGTGCCAGTAGTATACGGGGGGAAGGGCCCCAGCATTTT
>TRBD1|-|TRBJ2-7|TRBV2
CASSRGTGDGYEQYF
TGTGCCAGCAGTAGGGGGACAGGGGATGGGTACGAGCAGTACTTC
>TRBD1|-|TRBJ2-5|TRBV27
CASSRQTGQETQYF
TGTGCCAGCAGTCGTCAGACAGGGCAAGAGACCCAGTACTTC
>-|few|TRBJ1-5|TRBV2
CASSEQGQRDQPQHF
TGTGCCAGCAGTGAACAGGGGCAAAGGGATCAGCCCCAGCATTTT
>-|-|TRBJ2-7|TRBV18
CASSPPGAPYEQYF
TGTGCCAGCTCACCACCTGGAGCTCCCTACGAGCAGTACTTC
>-|-|TRBJ1-5|TRBV6-1
CARKYSNQPQHF
TGTGCCAGAAAATATAGCAATCAGCCCCAGCATTTT
>TRBD1|few|TRBJ2-7|TRBV19
CASRGNRGGEQYF
TGTGCCAGTAGAGGGAACAGGGGCGGGGAGCAGTACTTC
>-|-|TRBJ2-3|TRBV19
CASSIMAGNTDTQYF
TGTGCCAGTAGTATAATGGCGGGAAACACAGATACGCAGTATTTT
>-|-|TRBJ2-1|TRBV6-5
CASSLDLLAAEQFF
TGTGCCAGCAGTCTCGATCTACTAGCCGCGGAGCAGTTCTTC
>-|-|TRBJ2-6|TRBV27
CASSRPQLSGANVLTF
TGTGCCAGCAGTCGCCCACAGCTCTCTGGGGCCAACGTCCTGACTTTC
>-|-|TRBJ1-2|TRBV9
CASSVDKGIYGYTF
TGTGCCAGCAGCGTAGATAAGGGGATCTATGGCTACACCTTC
>TRBD1|-|TRBJ1-5|TRBV28
CASRGQGGNQPQHF
TGTGCCAGCAGGGGACAGGGCGGCAATCAGCCCCAGCATTTT
>TRBD1|-|TRBJ1-2|TRBV2
CASRDRAGYGYTF
TGTGCCAGCAGGGACAGGGCCGGGTATGGCTACACCTTC
>-|-|TRBJ1-1|TRBV7-2
CASSLVAGPDTEAFF
TGTGCCAGCAGCTTAGTTGCGGGGCCGGACACTGAAGCTTTCTTT
>-|-|TRBJ2-1|TRBV5-1
CASSLARVAYNEQFF
TGCGCCAGCAGCTTGGCCAGGGTCGCCTACAATGAGCAGTTCTTC